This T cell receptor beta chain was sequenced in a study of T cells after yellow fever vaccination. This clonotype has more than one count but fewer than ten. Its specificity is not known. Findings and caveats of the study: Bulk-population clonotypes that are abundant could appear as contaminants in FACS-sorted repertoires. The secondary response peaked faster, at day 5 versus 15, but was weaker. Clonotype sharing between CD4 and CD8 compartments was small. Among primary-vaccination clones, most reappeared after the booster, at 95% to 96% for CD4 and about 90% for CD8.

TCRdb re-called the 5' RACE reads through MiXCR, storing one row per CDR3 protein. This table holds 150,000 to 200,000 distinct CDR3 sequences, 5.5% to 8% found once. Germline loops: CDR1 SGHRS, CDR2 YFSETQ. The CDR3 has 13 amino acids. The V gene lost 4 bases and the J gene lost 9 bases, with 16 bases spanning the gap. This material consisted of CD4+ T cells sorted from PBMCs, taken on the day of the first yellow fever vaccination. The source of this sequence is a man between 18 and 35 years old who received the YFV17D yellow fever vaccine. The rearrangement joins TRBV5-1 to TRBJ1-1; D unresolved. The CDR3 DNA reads TGCGCCAGCAGCCCCGCCGGGTGGGGTCAAGCTTTCTTT. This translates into CASSPAGWGQAFF.